Listed here are 9 T cell receptor beta chains from one sample, sequenced in a study of T cell responses to AZD1222 COVID-19 vaccine. Profiled with immunoSEQ multiplex PCR; TCRdb holds only in-frame clones, not every one. The profile shows more than 95,000 clones, roughly nine tenths of them singletons. The input for sequencing was peripheral blood, taken on day 0 of AZD1222 vaccination. These receptors all stem from an adult in good health.

The chain uses TRBV30 and TRBJ2-6, with D uncertain. This CDR3 has 16 residues. The V end lost 4 bases, the J end lost 0 bases, and 13 bases lay between the germline ends. Germline assignment: CDR1 GTSNPN and CDR2 SVGIG (reference sequence). The CDR3 region has the DNA TGTGCCTGGAATACAGTCCACTCCTCTGGGGCCAACGTCCTGACTTTC. It codes for CAWNTVHSSGANVLTF. The full variable domain, completed using reference TRBV30 and TRBJ2-6, is SQTIHQWPATLVQPVGSPLSLECTVEGTSNPNLYWYRQAAGRGLQLLFYSVGIGQISSEVPQNLSASRPQDRQFILSSKKLLLSDSGFYLCAWNTVHSSGANVLTFGAGSRLTVL.

Here the CDR3 DNA reads TGCAGCGTTGAAGGGTTGAGGCTAGCGGGACCCCAGGCGTTCTTC. Its protein is CSVEGLRLAGPQAFF. V is TRBV29-1 and J is TRBJ2-1, with 9 bases fitting TRBD2. The CDR3 is 15 residues long. Germline V gene sequence: CDR1 SQVTM, CDR2 ANQGSEA. After removal of 1 base from V and 15 bases from J, the junction contained 16 bases not matched to a gene.

V gene TRBV5-5 combines with J gene TRBJ2-7; no clear D gene. V lost 0 bases, J lost 2 bases, and 6 bases lay in between. The CDR3 covers 13 residues. In germline, CDR1 is SGHKS, CDR2 YYEKEE (reference sequence). The CDR3 loop is CASSLALPYEQYF. The CDR3, as DNA: TGTGCCAGCAGCTTGGCTCTCCCCTACGAGCAGTACTTC. The whole variable domain, remainder taken from reference TRBV5-5 and TRBJ2-7, is DAGVTQSPTHLIKTRGQQVTLRCSPISGHKSVSWYQQVLGQGPQFIFQYYEKEERGRGNFPDRFSARQFPNYSSELNVNALLLGDSALYLCASSLALPYEQYFGPGTRLTVT.

The chain has TRBV24-1 and TRBJ1-2; 7 nucleotides match TRBD1. The V gene end was trimmed by 5 bases and the J gene end by 7 bases; junction bases not matched to a gene: 12. CDR1 and CDR2 (germline): KGHDR, SFDVKD. The CDR3 runs to 15 residues. CDR3 in amino acids: CATSAPLQGTFGYTF. As DNA, the CDR3 is TGTGCCACCAGTGCCCCCTTACAGGGGACGTTTGGCTACACCTTC.

This rearrangement joins TRBV28 to TRBJ1-4; no reliable D call. Looked up from germline, CDR1 is MDHEN and CDR2 is SYDVKM. Trimming pared 7 bases from V and 0 bases from J, leaving 12 bases between. The CDR3 spans 15 residues. CDR3 region: CASTPALATNEKLFF. The DNA of the CDR3 is TGTGCCAGCACCCCCGCTCTTGCAACTAATGAAAAACTGTTTTTT.

This chain uses TRBV7-2 with TRBJ2-3, with D unclear. The V gene lost 2 bases and the J gene lost 6 bases, with 12 bases spanning the gap. The CDR3 spans 14 residues. Germline V lookup: CDR1 SGHTA, CDR2 FQGNSA. CDR3 nucleotides: TGTGCCAGCAGCTTAAGCTACTCCGCCGATACGCAGTATTTT. Its protein is CASSLSYSADTQYF.

This chain links TRBV10-3 with TRBJ1-5; TRBD1 matches at 9 bases. The CDR3 loop spans 14 amino acids. V lost 4 bases, J lost 4 bases, and 2 bases stayed unmatched. In germline, CDR1 is ENHRY, CDR2 SYGVKD. CDR3 coding DNA: TGTGCCATCAGTGCTGGGACAGGGAATCAGCCCCAGCATTTT. Translation: CAISAGTGNQPQHF.

The chain combines TRBV6-1 with TRBJ1-4; D gene uncertain. Germline CDR1 reads MNHNS; CDR2 reads SASEGT. This CDR3 has 16 residues. V gave up 0 bases and J gave up 0 bases, with 8 bases separating them. CDR3 sequence: CASSEAHGATNEKLFF. The CDR3 coding sequence is TGTGCCAGCAGTGAAGCGCATGGGGCAACTAATGAAAAACTGTTTTTT.

Concerning this clone: Other DNA sequences in the same sample also yield this CDR3. The CDR3 DNA is TGTGCCAGCAGCGTAGAAGGACAGGGGGAGACCCAGTACTTC. Translation gives CASSVEGQGETQYF. The genes are TRBV9 and TRBJ2-5; 9 bases agree with TRBD1. J lost 5 bases, V lost 0 bases, and 2 bases had no gene match. Germline V gives CDR1 SGDLS, CDR2 YYNGEE. CDR3 length: 14 amino acids.